The 7 T cell receptor beta chains below come from one sample, sequenced in a study of CD8+ T cells in alopecia areata. Reverse transcribed after extraction, RNA yielded cDNA as the sequencing template. Assay: immunoSEQ multiplex PCR; the TCRdb copy retains only in-frame clones and omits some. The sample includes 90,000 to 120,000 clones, 50% to 70% of them seen just once. Source material: NKG2D-low CD8+ T cells sorted from blood. The receptors were sampled from a human donor with alopecia areata.

The chain carries TRBV25-1 and TRBJ2-7, with D tentatively TRBD1 (5 bases). Trimming stripped 6 bases from V and 2 bases from J, with 14 bases between. Germline V gene sequence: CDR1 MGHDK, CDR2 SYGVNS. This CDR3 is built from 14 residues. As DNA, the CDR3 is TGTGCCAGCAGCGGTACAGGTTTGGCCTACGAGCAGTACTTC. As protein: CASSGTGLAYEQYF.

The J gene is TRBJ2-7, the V gene TRBV14; D uncertain. In germline, CDR1 is SGHDN, CDR2 FVKESK. V was cut by 0 bases and J by 2 bases, with 5 bases left in between. The CDR3 is made up of 13 amino acids. The CDR3 spells CASSQDTTYEQYF. CDR3 nucleotide sequence: TGTGCCAGCAGCCAAGATACGACCTACGAGCAGTACTTC. Full variable domain (outside the CDR3, taken from reference TRBV14 and TRBJ2-7): EAGVTQFPSHSVIEKGQTVTLRCDPISGHDNLYWYRRVMGKEIKFLLHFVKESKQDESGMPNNRFLAERTGGTYSTLKVQPAELEDSGVYFCASSQDTTYEQYFGPGTRLTVT.

The CDR3 nucleotides read TGTGCCAGCAGCCCTGTGGGCAGGTACTACGAGCAGTACTTC. It codes for CASSPVGRYYEQYF. This chain joins TRBV9 and TRBJ2-7; the D is unclear. CDR3 length: 14 amino acids. Germline V gene lookup returns CDR1 SGDLS and CDR2 YYNGEE. Trimming pared 4 bases from V and 3 bases from J, leaving 14 bases between.

Remarks on this clone: The likely explanation is a read error, given a far larger clone one base away. Other DNA sequences of this sample code for an identical CDR3. The chain recombines TRBV5-1 with TRBJ2-5, with D unresolved. CDR3 length equals 16 residues. Germline V lookup: CDR1 SGHRS, CDR2 YFSETQ. Trimming pared 0 bases from V and 1 base from J, leaving 13 bases between. In DNA, the CDR3 is TGCGCCAGCAGCTTGGCCTCAGACGGACCCCAAGAGACCCAGTACTTC. Translation: CASSLASDGPQETQYF.

This clone was seen a handful of times. J is TRBJ1-1 and V is TRBV28; maybe TRBD1 (5 bases). Trimming took off 3 bases at V and 5 bases at J, with 31 bases between the two ends. Germline CDR1 is MDHEN and CDR2 is SYDVKM. The CDR3 contains 20 residues. As DNA, the CDR3 is TGTGCCAGCAGTTTCGTATTGTTTCGGGGGGGATCAACCAAAAGGACTGAAGCTTTCTTT. Translating it yields CASSFVLFRGGSTKRTEAFF.

CDR3 sequence reads: CASKRNTEAFF. In nucleotides, the CDR3 is TGTGCCAGTAAGAGGAACACTGAAGCTTTCTTT. This chain connects TRBV2 to TRBJ1-1, with D hard to call. V was trimmed by 9 bases and J by 1 base, leaving 6 bases between them. The germline CDR1 and CDR2 sequences are SNHLY and FYNNEI. The CDR3 consists of 11 residues.

The chain couples TRBV27 to TRBJ2-7, with D tentatively TRBD2 (5 bases). Trimming stripped 5 bases from V and 6 bases from J, with 17 bases between. Germline V gene lookup returns CDR1 MNHEY and CDR2 SMNVEV (reference sequence). This CDR3 has 14 amino acids. CDR3 protein: CASSQSPGLLEQYF. For the CDR3, the DNA is TGTGCCAGCAGTCAATCCCCGGGATTACTCGAGCAGTACTTC.